The 13 T cell receptor beta chains below were found in one sample sequenced in a study of Ad26.COV2.S vaccination and SARS-CoV-2 variants. Treatment meaning: roughly 20 received Ad26.COV2.S at low or high dose, single or two shots; about 5 received placebo; per-sample allocation not given. The study sampled participants on day 63 after the first vaccine or placebo injection. TCRdb keeps only in-frame clones here, not all; method: immunoSEQ multiplex PCR. Of 440,000 or so clones listed, less than 95% are singletons. The sequencing here drew on peripheral blood, taken in a trial of Ad26.COV2.S vaccine versus placebo. All receptors derive from a person aged 18-60 years who received the Ad26.COV2.S COVID-19 vaccine or a placebo.

The V and J genes are TRBV27 and TRBJ2-7; maybe TRBD1 (6 bases). This CDR3 region has 15 residues. CDR1 is MNHEY and CDR2 is SMNVEV in the germline V gene (reference sequence). Trimming removed 3 bases from V and 0 bases from J, with 12 bases in between. The CDR3 region is CASSFYREGSYEQYF. CDR3 in DNA: TGTGCCAGCAGTTTTTACAGGGAAGGCTCCTACGAGCAGTACTTC.

The gene calls are TRBV11-3 and TRBJ2-1; 8 bases are a match to TRBD2. The V and J ends lost 5 bases and 6 bases, in that order; junction bases with no gene match: 9. The CDR3 covers 15 residues. The V gene's germline CDR1 is SGHNT and CDR2 YENEEA. The CDR3 bases are TGTGCCAGCAGCCTCCGGAGCGGGAGAGGCAATGAGCAGTTCTTC. This sequence encodes CASSLRSGRGNEQFF.

This chain uses TRBV5-8 with TRBJ1-4; 8 bases are a match to TRBD1. V lost 0 bases and J lost 8; bases outside the gene matches: 6. The CDR3 runs 15 residues. Per the germline V gene, CDR1 is SGHTS and CDR2 is YDEGEE. The CDR3 protein is CASSLDGRGHEKLFF. CDR3 nucleotide sequence: TGTGCCAGCAGCTTGGATGGCAGGGGGCACGAAAAACTGTTTTTT.

The V gene is TRBV24-1, the J gene TRBJ2-5, with D tentatively TRBD2 (7 bases). CDR1 KGHDR and CDR2 SFDVKD come from the germline V gene. The CDR3 is 16 residues long. Trimming took off 4 bases at V and 0 bases at J, with 14 bases between the two ends. CDR3 loop: CATSEMGRGYQETQYF. The CDR3 bases are TGTGCCACCAGTGAGATGGGGAGGGGGTACCAAGAGACCCAGTACTTC.

The chain joins TRBV5-1 to TRBJ2-7; perhaps D is TRBD1 or TRBD2 (5 bases each). V shed 1 base and J shed 6 bases, with 11 bases lying between them. There are 13 residues in the CDR3. Looked up from germline, CDR1 is SGHRS and CDR2 is YFSETQ. The DNA for the CDR3 is TGCGCCAGCAGCTTGAACGCAGGGAGCGAGCAGTACTTC. Its translation: CASSLNAGSEQYF.

This clone appeared once. This chain joins TRBV5-1 and TRBJ2-7, with unresolved D. Trimming took 0 bases from V and 1 from J, leaving 11 bases between them. Germline V gives CDR1 SGHRS, CDR2 YFSETQ. This CDR3 spans 15 amino acids. CDR3 loop: CASSLDSASSYEQYF. The CDR3 bases are TGCGCCAGCAGCTTGGATTCAGCTTCATCCTACGAGCAGTACTTC.

As concerns this clone: Other nucleotide sequences in the sample specify the same CDR3. The V gene is TRBV9, the J gene TRBJ2-5; D unclear. The germline V gene encodes CDR1 SGDLS and CDR2 YYNGEE. This CDR3 spans 14 amino acids. V lost 0 bases and J lost 5, with 11 bases in between. The CDR3 region is CASSVGGVGETQYF. CDR3 bases: TGTGCCAGCAGCGTAGGAGGAGTGGGGGAGACCCAGTACTTC.

J is TRBJ2-1 and V is TRBV28; D not resolved. The CDR3 sequence is 12 residues long. From germline, CDR1 is MDHEN and CDR2 SYDVKM. Trimming shortened V by 6 bases and J by 7 bases, and 10 bases separated the two germline ends. DNA of the CDR3: TGTGCCAGCAGCATATTCACAAATGAGCAGTTCTTC. Its translation: CASSIFTNEQFF.

This clone came up once. J is TRBJ1-5 and V is TRBV7-9, with 7 bases identical to TRBD1. The CDR3 is made up of 16 amino acids. J was trimmed by 5 bases and V by 4 bases; bases with no gene match: 11. From germline, CDR1 is SEHNR and CDR2 FQNEAQ (reference sequence). CDR3 bases: TGTGCCAGCAGCTCTAACAGGGGAGTTGGGGATCAGCCCCAGCATTTT. Translation gives CASSSNRGVGDQPQHF.

CDR3: CASSPPPRSQETQYF. The CDR3 nucleotides read TGTGCCAGCAGCCCTCCCCCGCGGAGCCAAGAGACCCAGTACTTC. This sequence joins TRBV3-1 (or the pseudogene TRBV3-2) and TRBJ2-5; D remains ambiguous. Trimming cost V 4 bases and J 1 base, with 13 bases left between them. The CDR3 contains 15 residues. Germline-derived CDR1 and CDR2 are LGHDT and YNNKEL (reference sequence).

The chain employs TRBV18 and TRBJ2-3; D perhaps matches TRBD1 (5 bases). CDR3 length: 15 amino acids. Germline values: CDR1 KGHSH, CDR2 LQKENI. Trimming removed 2 bases from V and 0 bases from J, with 9 bases in between. The CDR3 DNA follows: TGTGCCAGCTCACCATCGGCAGGGAGCACAGATACGCAGTATTTT. Amino acids: CASSPSAGSTDTQYF.

The chain joins TRBV19 to TRBJ2-7, with D possibly TRBD1 on 7 matching bases. Germline lookup yields CDR1 LNHDA and CDR2 SQIVND (reference sequence). V lost 10 bases and J lost 0, with 16 bases in between. The CDR3 spans 14 residues. CDR3 residues: CATDAGGGSYEQYF. The CDR3 nucleotides read TGTGCCACCGACGCAGGGGGAGGCTCCTACGAGCAGTACTTC.

This clone was seen more than once but under ten times. Other DNA sequences in this specimen translate into the identical CDR3. The J gene is TRBJ1-2, the V gene TRBV15, with a possible D match to TRBD1 (5 bases). The CDR3 is 14 residues long. Trimming left V 1 base short and J 3 bases short, with 9 bases between. In germline, CDR1 is LNHNV, CDR2 YYDKDF (reference sequence). The DNA of the CDR3 is TGTGCCACCAGCAGAGCCCAGGGCCACTATGGCTACACCTTC. Protein: CATSRAQGHYGYTF.